A single sample is the source of the 18 T cell receptor beta chains below, sequenced in a study of blood T cell repertoires in COVID-19. The table came from immunoSEQ multiplex PCR; TCRdb's copy has only in-frame clones and leaves some out. This table has about 100,000 clones, 65% to 90% appearing once. Sequenced: peripheral blood. All receptors derive from an elderly man with acute or convalescent COVID-19.

There are a few counts of this clone. The CDR3 region has the DNA TGTGCCACCAGCAGAGACCTATGGGCAGGGGAAGCTTTCTTT. This encodes CATSRDLWAGEAFF. The chain is built from TRBV15 and TRBJ1-1; a weak D match, TRBD1 (5 bases). Germline values: CDR1 LNHNV, CDR2 YYDKDF (reference sequence). This CDR3 has 14 residues. Trimming stripped 0 bases from V and 8 bases from J, with 13 bases between.

V gene TRBV5-4 combines with J gene TRBJ1-4; no definite D call. The V end lost 2 bases, the J end lost 5 bases, and 4 bases lay between the germline ends. Germline loops: CDR1 SGHNT, CDR2 YYREEE (reference sequence). The CDR3 length is 12 residues. The CDR3 DNA reads as TGTGCCAGCAGCTTTATCAATGAAAAACTGTTTTTT. As protein: CASSFINEKLFF.

The chain joins TRBV6-2 or TRBV6-3 to TRBJ2-2, with TRBD2 matching 8 bases. Trimming at V came to 6 bases and at J to 0 bases, leaving 6 bases not matched to a gene. The CDR3 spans 16 residues. Germline V gene data show CDR1 as MNHEY and CDR2 as SVGEGT. The CDR3, as DNA: TGTGCCAGCAGCAACCCGGGACTAGCGAACACCGGGGAGCTGTTTTTT. It encodes CASSNPGLANTGELFF.

J is TRBJ2-7 and V is TRBV5-5; perhaps TRBD2 as D (5 bases). Germline CDR1 and CDR2: SGHKS and YYEKEE (reference sequence). V was shortened by 0 bases and J by 2 bases, with 9 bases between the two germline ends. CDR3 size: 14 residues. The CDR3 spells CASSLVREPYEQYF. CDR3 DNA: TGTGCCAGCAGCTTGGTACGGGAACCCTACGAGCAGTACTTC.

The sample holds one count of this clone. This may be a read error, as it is one base from a much larger clone. V gene TRBV15 combines with J gene TRBJ1-5, with D hard to call. The CDR3 consists of 15 residues. Germline V gives CDR1 LNHNV, CDR2 YYDKDF (reference sequence). CDR3 DNA sequence: TGTGCCACCAGCAGAGAACGGGGAAGCAATCAGCTCCAGCATTTT. Protein: CATSRERGSNQLQHF. Full variable domain (missing parts from reference TRBV15 and TRBJ1-5): DAMVIQNPRYQVTQFGKPVTLSCSQTLNHNVMYWYQQKSSQAPKLLFHYYDKDFNNEADTPDNFQSRRPNTSFCFLDIRSPGLGDTAMYLCATSRERGSNQLQHFGDGTRLSIL.

This clone has more than one count but fewer than ten. The rearrangement links TRBV21-1 to TRBJ2-2; TRBD2, the D gene given by the table, was not confirmed from the DNA. TRBV21-1 is termed a pseudogene. This CDR3 has 13 residues. The DNA for the CDR3 is TGTGCCAGCAGCCCCCGGAGGATCGGGGAGCTGTTTTTT. Its protein is CASSPRRIGELFF.

Worth noting for this clone: In the same sample, other DNA sequences code for this CDR3. The rearrangement uses TRBV6-6 and TRBJ1-2, with 7 bases that match TRBD1. This CDR3 has 14 residues. CDR1 and CDR2 (germline): MNHNY, SVGAGI (reference sequence). Germline trimming cut 0 bases from V and 2 bases from J; bases unmatched to any gene: 0. The CDR3 is CASSYSTGNYGYTF. Here the CDR3 DNA reads TGTGCCAGCAGTTACTCGACAGGGAACTATGGCTACACCTTC.

The genes are TRBV6-2 or TRBV6-3 and TRBJ2-7; maybe TRBD1 (5 bases). Germline V gene sequence: CDR1 MNHEY, CDR2 SVGEGT. There are 14 residues in the CDR3. Trimming shortened V by 0 bases and J by 3 bases, and 9 bases separated the two germline ends. The CDR3 DNA follows: TGTGCCAGCAGTTACTCGACAGTTAACTACGAGCAGTACTTC. It is translated as CASSYSTVNYEQYF.

V usage is TRBV6-6 and J usage is TRBJ2-2; tentatively, D is TRBD2 (7 bases). The V end lost 3 bases, the J end lost 6 bases, and 17 bases lay between the germline ends. The CDR3 length is 16 residues. Germline V gene data show CDR1 as MNHNY and CDR2 as SVGAGI (reference sequence). CDR3 nucleotide sequence: TGTGCCAGCAGTTATAGAAGGGGGAGGGCCGCCGGGGAGCTGTTTTTT. Translation gives CASSYRRGRAAGELFF.

The rearrangement links TRBV9 to TRBJ2-2, with 8 bases fitting TRBD2. The germline V gene has CDR1 SGDLS and CDR2 YYNGEE. V lost 4 bases and J lost 0; bases outside the gene matches: 8. This CDR3 is 17 amino acids long. CDR3 bases: TGTGCCAGCAGCCTTACTAGCGGAGCTACGAACACCGGGGAGCTGTTTTTT. Its protein product is CASSLTSGATNTGELFF.

V usage is TRBV5-1 and J usage is TRBJ1-2, with 7 bases identical to TRBD1. The V segment lost 3 bases and the J segment 3 bases; nucleotides outside the gene matches: 8. CDR1 SGHRS and CDR2 YFSETQ come from the germline V gene. This CDR3 contains 15 residues. The CDR3 sequence: CASSSRTGGDYGYTF. In nucleotides, the CDR3 is TGCGCCAGCAGCTCCCGGACAGGTGGGGACTATGGCTACACCTTC.

The chain recombines TRBV10-3 with TRBJ1-4, with a possible D match to TRBD1 (6 bases). Germline CDR1 ENHRY, CDR2 SYGVKD. CDR3 length: 14 amino acids. The V and J ends lost 2 bases and 8 bases respectively, with 12 bases between them. CDR3 DNA sequence: TGTGCCATCAGTGAGAGGGGGACCGGCGAAAAACTGTTTTTT. Residues: CAISERGTGEKLFF.

This rearrangement joins TRBV29-1 to TRBJ2-1; 13 nucleotides agree with TRBD2. The V gene end was trimmed by 5 bases and the J gene end by 6 bases; junction bases not matched to a gene: 4. Germline CDR1 reads SQVTM; CDR2 reads ANQGSEA. This CDR3 contains 14 residues. In DNA, the CDR3 is TGCAGCGTTCGACTAGCGGGAGGTCCCAATGAGCAGTTCTTC. Translation gives CSVRLAGGPNEQFF.

This chain connects TRBV6-5 to TRBJ1-1; TRBD1 aligns across 9 bases. Germline V gene lookup returns CDR1 MNHEY and CDR2 SVGAGI. Trimming cost V 4 bases and J 3 bases; bases outside gene matches: 3. CDR3 length: 14 residues. The CDR3 nucleotides are TGTGCCAGCAGTTCCAACAGGGGGCACACTGAAGCTTTCTTT. Its translation is CASSSNRGHTEAFF.

The chain has TRBV14 and TRBJ2-7; unclear D gene. This CDR3 has 12 residues. From germline, CDR1 is SGHDN and CDR2 FVKESK. V dropped 3 bases and J dropped 0 bases, with 3 bases sitting between them. The CDR3 DNA reads TGTGCCAGCAGCCATTACTCCTACGAGCAGTACTTC. Protein sequence: CASSHYSYEQYF.

The chain uses TRBV5-6 and TRBJ2-3; the D gene is possibly TRBD2 (7 bases). The CDR3 contains 15 residues. V lost 6 bases, J lost 1 base, and 15 bases lay in between. The V gene's germline CDR1 is SGHDT and CDR2 YYEEEE. The CDR3 sequence: CASKWGAGGTDTQYF. CDR3 sequence (DNA): TGTGCCAGCAAATGGGGGGCGGGAGGCACAGATACGCAGTATTTT.

V is TRBV9 and J is TRBJ2-1; TRBD2 agrees at 11 bases. CDR3 size: 14 residues. J lost 10 bases, V lost 4 bases, and 7 bases had no gene match. Germline lookup yields CDR1 SGDLS and CDR2 YYNGEE. The CDR3 DNA reads as TGTGCCAGCAGCATTAGCGGGAGGGCCGGGGAGCAGTTCTTC. Translation gives CASSISGRAGEQFF.

The rearrangement joins TRBV4-3 to TRBJ1-2; the D is unclear. Trimming cost V 1 base and J 2 bases, with 11 bases left between them. The CDR3 covers 15 residues. CDR1 is LGHNA and CDR2 is YSLEER in the germline V gene. The CDR3 sequence is CASSQGVDKNYGYTF. CDR3 bases: TGCGCCAGCAGCCAAGGCGTCGACAAAAACTATGGCTACACCTTC.